The clone carrying this TCR beta chain was seen just once. Looked up from germline, CDR1 is SGHTA and CDR2 is FQGNSA. Losses at the gene ends were 5 bases for V and 1 base for J; bases not matched to a gene: 9. The CDR3 contains 17 residues. The sample comes from a study of control samples from healthy donors and cancer patients. Measured with immunoSEQ multiplex PCR; TCRdb has only the in-frame clones, and not every one. The data hold about 71,000 clones, with roughly nine tenths observed a single time. The rearrangement joins TRBV7-2 to TRBJ2-7; 12 bases fit TRBD2. The clonotype comes from a man between 60 and 75 years old with lung cancer. The sample consisted of PBMCs. The CDR3 bases are TGTGCCAGCAGCCCCACCCTACTAGCGGGGGGATCCTACGAGCAGTACGTC. Translating gives CASSPTLLAGGSYEQYV.